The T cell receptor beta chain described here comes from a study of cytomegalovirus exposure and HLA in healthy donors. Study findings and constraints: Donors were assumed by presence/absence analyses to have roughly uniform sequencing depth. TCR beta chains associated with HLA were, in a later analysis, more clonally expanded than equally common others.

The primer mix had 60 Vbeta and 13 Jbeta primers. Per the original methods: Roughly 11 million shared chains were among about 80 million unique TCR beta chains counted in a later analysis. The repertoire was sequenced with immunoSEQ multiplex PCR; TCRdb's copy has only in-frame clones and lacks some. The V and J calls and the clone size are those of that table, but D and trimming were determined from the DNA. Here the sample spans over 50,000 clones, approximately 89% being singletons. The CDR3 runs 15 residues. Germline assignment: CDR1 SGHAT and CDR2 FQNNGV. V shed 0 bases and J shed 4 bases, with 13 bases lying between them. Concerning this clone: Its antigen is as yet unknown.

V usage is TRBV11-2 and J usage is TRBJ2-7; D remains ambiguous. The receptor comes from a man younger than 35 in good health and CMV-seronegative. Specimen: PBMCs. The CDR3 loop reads CASSLDLGHSYEQYF. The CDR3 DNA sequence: TGTGCCAGCAGCTTAGATCTAGGTCATTCTTACGAGCAGTACTTC.